The present T cell receptor beta chain was sequenced within a study of cytomegalovirus exposure and HLA in healthy donors (dated by TCRdb to the late 2010s). For the wider study: According to a later analysis, one platform produced both the 100 to 150 validation repertoires and the roughly 650 repertoires of the first cohort. The study combined high-throughput TCR immunosequencing, statistical association of individual TCRs with disease status, and machine learning to predict cytomegalovirus infection status. The aim of the study was to test whether cataloging public T cell receptors could identify signatures of past pathogen exposure. A separate validation cohort of 100 to 150 different subjects was used in addition to the approximately 640-subject first cohort.

The method was the immunoSEQ multiplex PCR assay. As for the authors' bioinformatics: A statistical classification framework was developed to diagnose cytomegalovirus status using the catalog of TCR beta chain sequences. TCRdb provides this immuneACCESS table in a form limited to in-frame rearrangements. Some clones are lacking; in checked studies, under half of them reflect an unresolved V gene, and why the rest are absent is not known. V, J and clone size are taken as reported in that table, and D and trimming were inferred from the DNA itself. The sample yields around 70,000 clones; around 93% were counted once. The ten largest clones capture roughly 3.1% of the sample. Reading the germline V gene (reference sequence) gives CDR1 MNHEY and CDR2 SMNVEV. Trimming removed 5 bases from V and 5 bases from J, leaving 19 bases between the germline ends. The CDR3 numbers 15 residues from cysteine through phenylalanine. Here the CDR3 DNA is all that survives: 45 bases in frame from base 1.

The paper's findings and limits, for the study overall: The study gave a list of about 160 TCR beta chains associated with cytomegalovirus. In a later analysis, TCRs clustered in the first cohort were found to also tend to co-occur in the approximately 120 validation repertoires, with 94% of cluster scores above 0. All 120 or so repertoires were used to score co-occurrence in the validation cohort in a later analysis, because that analysis had no HLA typing for the cohort. In vitro tests confirmed that a few of the cytomegalovirus-associated TCR beta chains recognize cytomegalovirus antigens. It was suggested by the authors that the approach could potentially be generalized to other disease states and immunological phenotypes. Cytomegalovirus status was reported to be diagnosed by the classifier with high specificity and sensitivity in both the original and validation cohorts. Across donors, most TCR sequences were observed very rarely, whereas some public TCRs were present in many individuals.

Separate from the roughly 700-subject first cohort, the validation cohort of 90 to 150 subjects was the group to which the donors belonged. This clone was recorded once. Its antigen is unknown. Base qualities are not recorded, but no much larger clone differs from it by a single base. The chain employs TRBV27 and TRBJ2-7; tentative D gene TRBD1, with 6 bases matching. Sequenced input: PBMCs. This TCR was recovered from a man younger than 35 in good health and CMV-seronegative. The CDR3 protein is CASSPTGTPRDEQYF. DNA sequence: TGTGCCAGCAGTCCCACAGGGACACCACGGGACGAGCAGTACTTC.